This entry lists 3 T cell receptor beta chains sequenced from one sample in a study of T cells in Graves' hyperthyroidism and ophthalmopathy. Amplification of TCR beta CDR3 regions was performed using RNA transcripts as template. HTBI primers were the set used in a first-round RT-PCR of the TCR CDR3. A single record per CDR3 protein comes from TCRdb applying MiXCR to the multiplex PCR reads. The sample carries more than 450,000 distinct CDR3 sequences, 15% to 20% recorded once. The sample taken for sequencing was blood. The receptor set was obtained from a middle-aged man with Graves' ophthalmopathy.

The table lists this clonotype with a few counts. V gene TRBV2 combines with J gene TRBJ1-1; D is possibly TRBD1 (6 bases). CDR1 is SNHLY and CDR2 is FYNNEI in the germline V gene. Trimming left V 5 bases short and J 1 base short, with 14 bases between. CDR3 length: 15 residues. CDR3 DNA sequence: TGTGCCAGCAGTACACCTAAGACAGGGAACACTGAAGCTTTCTTT. Encoded protein: CASSTPKTGNTEAFF.

This clonotype came up many times. The chain carries TRBV7-9 and TRBJ2-7, with 10 bases lining up with TRBD1. Trimming cost V 5 bases and J 5 bases; bases outside gene matches: 6. The CDR3 spans 14 residues. Germline V gene data show CDR1 as SEHNR and CDR2 as FQNEAQ (reference sequence). The CDR3 sequence is CASSDTGTGDEQYF. The CDR3, as DNA: TGTGCCAGCAGCGACACCGGGACAGGGGACGAGCAGTACTTC.

V is TRBV3-1 and J is TRBJ1-4; D not resolved. The CDR3 loop spans 15 amino acids. The V end was cut by 4 bases, the J end by 3 bases, with 12 bases between. Germline loops: CDR1 LGHDT, CDR2 YNNKEL (reference sequence). The DNA of the CDR3 is TGTGCCAGCAGCCCATCGGACCTTTCTAATGAAAAACTGTTTTTT. Its protein product is CASSPSDLSNEKLFF.